Listed below are T cell receptor beta chains from one sample, sequenced in a study of Ad26.COV2.S vaccination and SARS-CoV-2 variants. The repertoire was sequenced with immunoSEQ multiplex PCR; TCRdb's copy has only in-frame clones and lacks some. The sample lists roughly 240,000 clones; over 75% were seen once. This specimen consisted of peripheral blood, obtained in a trial of Ad26.COV2.S vaccine versus placebo. These receptors all come from a person between 18 and 65 years old who received the Ad26.COV2.S COVID-19 vaccine or a placebo. CDR3s leave out the opening cysteine and the closing phenylalanine or tryptophan.

v_call: TRBV4-3
j_call: TRBJ2-2
cdr3_aa: ASSQGRATGELF

v_call: TRBV3-1/TRBV3-2
j_call: TRBJ2-3
cdr3_aa: ASSLMGLAGGPSVVDTQY

v_call: TRBV28
j_call: TRBJ2-3
cdr3_aa: ASSPLGAGQEDTQY

v_call: TRBV28
j_call: TRBJ1-6
cdr3_aa: ASSLYEGQNSPLH

v_call: TRBV9
j_call: TRBJ2-5
cdr3_aa: ASSMQGVQETQY

v_call: TRBV5-1
j_call: TRBJ1-1
cdr3_aa: ASTGTSDTEAF

v_call: TRBV11-2
j_call: TRBJ2-5
cdr3_aa: ASSLEGTGRETQY

v_call: TRBV27
j_call: TRBJ2-5
cdr3_aa: ASSLAGGRETQY

v_call: TRBV4-1
j_call: TRBJ1-1
cdr3_aa: ASSQKIGGQDTEAF

v_call: TRBV7-2
j_call: TRBJ2-1
cdr3_aa: ASRSGGARRNEQF

v_call: TRBV6-2/TRBV6-3
j_call: TRBJ2-5
cdr3_aa: ASSYSLGFGQTQY

v_call: TRBV6-2/TRBV6-3
j_call: TRBJ2-4
cdr3_aa: ASSPHRTGTDIQY

v_call: TRBV6-2/TRBV6-3
j_call: TRBJ1-5
cdr3_aa: ASSWVRGGQPQH

v_call: TRBV30
j_call: TRBJ1-1
cdr3_aa: AWSARRPSEAF

v_call: TRBV11-3
j_call: TRBJ2-7
cdr3_aa: ASSSGLAGSYEQY

v_call: TRBV24-1
j_call: TRBJ2-5
cdr3_aa: ATSEGDRALPETQY

v_call: TRBV7-8
j_call: TRBJ2-1
cdr3_aa: ASSLAGGRDKSEQF

v_call: TRBV18
j_call: TRBJ2-7
cdr3_aa: ASSPVGDRTYEQY

v_call: TRBV7-2
j_call: TRBJ2-7
cdr3_aa: ASSLASGQGYEQY

v_call: TRBV7-9
j_call: TRBJ2-5
cdr3_aa: ASSFYGAVQETQY

v_call: TRBV4-2
j_call: TRBJ2-6
cdr3_aa: ASSLDSSKPGANVLT

v_call: TRBV28
j_call: TRBJ1-1
cdr3_aa: ASSSPGGVATEAF

v_call: TRBV30
j_call: TRBJ1-4
cdr3_aa: AWGGTRGEKLF

v_call: TRBV6-2/TRBV6-3
j_call: TRBJ2-1
cdr3_aa: ASSSMGLAGRDNEQF

v_call: TRBV7-9
j_call: TRBJ2-1
cdr3_aa: ASSLETRTGYNEQF

v_call: TRBV11-2
j_call: TRBJ2-7
cdr3_aa: ASSPAGMGYYEQY

v_call: TRBV4-3
j_call: TRBJ2-7
cdr3_aa: ASSQEASVYEQY

v_call: TRBV7-2
j_call: TRBJ2-5
cdr3_aa: ASSPGTSPPFETQY

v_call: TRBV10-2
j_call: TRBJ1-2
cdr3_aa: ASSAGLGYT

v_call: TRBV30
j_call: TRBJ2-1
cdr3_aa: AWSQLARYNEQF

v_call: TRBV9
j_call: TRBJ1-6
cdr3_aa: ASSPAQGADSPLH

v_call: TRBV6-5
j_call: TRBJ2-1
cdr3_aa: ASRIDSYNEQF

v_call: TRBV18
j_call: TRBJ2-7
cdr3_aa: ASSQGGSSYEQY

v_call: TRBV20-1
j_call: TRBJ1-2
cdr3_aa: SASLIYGYT

v_call: TRBV5-1
j_call: TRBJ1-2
cdr3_aa: ASSLPRGPGKGGYT

v_call: TRBV19
j_call: TRBJ2-1
cdr3_aa: ASIGDEQF

v_call: TRBV28
j_call: TRBJ2-3
cdr3_aa: ASPPLDQGLAGGPLNTDTQY

v_call: TRBV5-1
j_call: TRBJ2-5
cdr3_aa: ASSRRPQETQY

v_call: TRBV5-1
j_call: TRBJ1-2
cdr3_aa: ASSLAMSAGGYT

v_call: TRBV5-6
j_call: TRBJ2-1
cdr3_aa: ASSPWATNEQF

v_call: TRBV5-6
j_call: TRBJ2-3
cdr3_aa: ASSPDPSGPTDTQY